The TCR beta chain under discussion was sequenced for a study of T-cell reconstitution after alpha-beta-depleted transplantation in children. Library preparation (for TCRbeta) was performed with unique molecular identifiers. TCRdb reprocessed the PCR reads via MiXCR and lists one record per CDR3 protein. The sample has roughly 120,000 distinct CDR3 sequences, around 10% seen once; the top ten hold approximately 7.6%. V was pared by 0 bases and J by 4 bases, with 3 bases of the junction left unmatched. This CDR3 comprises 15 residues. Germline V lookup: CDR1 LNHNV, CDR2 YYDKDF (reference sequence). The rearrangement joins TRBV15 to TRBJ2-1; 7 bases map to TRBD1. The receptor comes from a human donor who donated a stem cell graft to a child with acute lymphoblastic leukemia. Sequences were derived from PBMCs from the stem cell graft donor, sampled from the stem cell graft. As DNA, the CDR3 is TGTGCCACCAGCAGAGACGGGGACAGTTACAATGAGCAGTTCTTC. It yields the protein CATSRDGDSYNEQFF.